Each of the 15 T cell receptor beta chains below was sequenced from the same sample in a study of blood T cell repertoires in COVID-19. The table came from immunoSEQ multiplex PCR; TCRdb's copy has only in-frame clones and leaves some out. The data contain 250,000 to 350,000 clones, 75% to 90% of them singletons. Sequenced input: peripheral blood. The receptors were gathered from a woman between 45 and 65 years old who had recovered from COVID-19.

The chain joins TRBV7-6 to TRBJ2-5, with 7 bases fitting TRBD1. Per germline, CDR1 SGHVS and CDR2 FNYEAQ. V lost 5 bases and J lost 5; bases outside the gene matches: 11. The CDR3 is 15 residues long. The CDR3 nucleotides read TGTGCCAGCAGCCATACCCCGACAGGGCGGGAGACCCAGTACTTC. This translates into CASSHTPTGRETQYF.

On this clone: Other DNA variants within this sample encode the same CDR3. The chain combines TRBV18 with TRBJ2-5; no reliable D call. The CDR3 totals 11 residues. The ends were cut back, 6 bases at V and 3 bases at J, with 5 bases in the middle. Germline V lookup: CDR1 KGHSH, CDR2 LQKENI. Here the CDR3 DNA reads TGTGCCAGCTCGTCTGAAGAGACCCAGTACTTC. It encodes CASSSEETQYF. Full variable domain (outside the CDR3, taken from reference TRBV18 and TRBJ2-5): NAGVMQNPRHLVRRRGQEARLRCSPMKGHSHVYWYRQLPEEGLKFMVYLQKENIIDESGMPKERFSAEFPKEGPSILRIQQVVRGDSAAYFCASSSEETQYFGPGTRLLVL.

This clone was detected once. A read error may be the cause here, since a much bigger clone is one base away. The J gene is TRBJ2-1, the V gene TRBV7-2; 8 nucleotides line up with TRBD2. J lost 1 base, V lost 1 base, and 3 bases had no gene match. The CDR3 is 16 residues long. The germline gives CDR1 SGHTA, CDR2 FQGNSA. The CDR3 here is CASSLVSGASYNEQFF. In DNA form, the CDR3 reads TGTGCCAGCAGCTTAGTTAGCGGGGCTTCCTACAATGAGCAGTTCTTC.

The chain links TRBV5-6 to TRBJ1-1; D unresolved. The CDR3 sequence is 11 residues long. With 2 bases removed from V and 6 bases from J, the gap between germline ends came to 5 bases. CDR1 SGHDT and CDR2 YYEEEE come from the germline V gene. CDR3 sequence: CASSFGAEAFF. CDR3 sequence (DNA): TGTGCCAGCAGCTTCGGGGCTGAAGCTTTCTTT. Combining the CDR3 with reference TRBV5-6 and TRBJ1-1 gives the whole variable domain DAGVTQSPTHLIKTRGQQVTLRCSPKSGHDTVSWYQQALGQGPQFIFQYYEEEERQRGNFPDRFSGHQFPNYSSELNVNALLLGDSALYLCASSFGAEAFFGQGTRLTVV.

CDR3 loop: CASSLVARGGTGELFF. The CDR3 nucleotides are TGTGCCAGCAGCTTAGTAGCGCGGGGGGGTACCGGGGAGCTGTTTTTT. V gene TRBV7-2 combines with J gene TRBJ2-2; TRBD2 matches at 9 bases. The CDR3 covers 16 residues. Germline V CDR1 and CDR2: SGHTA, FQGNSA. The V gene end was trimmed by 1 base and the J gene end by 5 bases; junction bases not matched to a gene: 5.

The chain links TRBV3-1 (or the pseudogene TRBV3-2) to TRBJ1-1, with TRBD1 matching 8 bases. Per the germline V gene, CDR1 is LGHDT and CDR2 is YNNKEL (reference sequence). Germline trimming cut 5 bases from V and 5 bases from J; bases unmatched to any gene: 10. The CDR3 extends over 15 amino acids. CDR3 sequence reads: CASSFDPRGRTEAFF. In DNA, the CDR3 is TGTGCCAGCAGCTTCGACCCCAGGGGGCGGACTGAAGCTTTCTTT.

This chain uses TRBV3-1 (or the pseudogene TRBV3-2) with TRBJ2-3; weak D call: TRBD1 (6 bases). Trimming removed 5 bases at V and 7 bases at J, with 16 bases between. CDR1 and CDR2 from the germline V gene are LGHDT and YNNKEL (reference sequence). The length of the CDR3 is 14 residues. The CDR3 DNA follows: TGTGCCAGCAGCTATAGCAGGGACACCCATACGCAGTATTTT. Protein product: CASSYSRDTHTQYF.

V gene TRBV5-5 combines with J gene TRBJ1-5, with 8 bases that match TRBD1. The CDR3 is 15 residues long. V shed 0 bases, J shed 6 bases, and the junction held 5 bases outside the gene matches. Germline-derived CDR1 and CDR2 are SGHKS and YYEKEE (reference sequence). The chain's CDR3 is CASSLVDRGGQPQHF. As DNA, the CDR3 is TGTGCCAGCAGCTTGGTCGACAGGGGCGGTCAGCCCCAGCATTTT.

The chain employs TRBV18 and TRBJ1-1; tentative D call: TRBD1 (6 bases). Germline V gene sequence: CDR1 KGHSH, CDR2 LQKENI. CDR3 length: 15 residues. The V end lost 0 bases, the J end lost 4 bases, and 12 bases lay between the germline ends. The CDR3 is CASSPPDSPGTEAFF. CDR3 DNA: TGTGCCAGCTCACCACCGGACAGTCCGGGCACTGAAGCTTTCTTT.

The gene calls are TRBV3-1 (or the pseudogene TRBV3-2) and TRBJ1-2; 7 nucleotides match TRBD1. Trimming removed 3 bases from V and 3 bases from J; junction bases left unmatched: 10. Germline V gene lookup returns CDR1 LGHDT and CDR2 YNNKEL (reference sequence). This CDR3 has 16 residues. The CDR3 bases are TGTGCCAGCAGCCACGCCCCCCAGGGGGTGGACTATGGCTACACCTTC. Encoded protein: CASSHAPQGVDYGYTF.

The rearrangement links TRBV27 to TRBJ1-2; 8 nucleotides line up with TRBD1. V shed 5 bases and J 2 bases; nucleotides not matched to a gene: 4. The CDR3 is 14 residues long. In germline, CDR1 is MNHEY, CDR2 SMNVEV (reference sequence). The CDR3 DNA reads TGTGCCAGCAGTGCGACAGGGGCCAACTATGGCTACACCTTC. Amino acid sequence: CASSATGANYGYTF.

This clone appeared a few times. The chain has TRBV7-2 and TRBJ2-7; tentative D call: TRBD2 (6 bases). Germline V gene lookup returns CDR1 SGHTA and CDR2 FQGNSA. The CDR3 runs 14 residues. V was pared by 6 bases and J by 3 bases, with 15 bases between. CDR3 bases: TGTGCCAGCAGAACTAGCCGCGATGTCTACGAGCAGTACTTC. Encoded protein: CASRTSRDVYEQYF.

The genes are TRBV2 and TRBJ1-5; 11 nucleotides align to TRBD1. With 6 bases clipped from V and 0 bases from J, the junction kept 4 bases outside the gene matches. The CDR3 spans 16 residues. Germline CDR1 reads SNHLY; CDR2 reads FYNNEI. CDR3 region: CASSRDRGISNQPQHF. The CDR3 bases are TGTGCCAGCAGCCGGGACAGGGGGATTAGCAATCAGCCCCAGCATTTT.

The CDR3 protein is CASSFPSRNYGYTF. The CDR3 DNA follows: TGTGCCAGCAGTTTCCCGAGCAGGAACTATGGCTACACCTTC. The chain is built from TRBV6-2 or TRBV6-3 and TRBJ1-2; D ambiguous. The germline gives CDR1 MNHEY, CDR2 SVGEGT. V lost 4 bases, J lost 2 bases, and 11 bases lay in between. This CDR3 region has 14 residues.

The CDR3 nucleotides are TGTGCCAGCAGCCGGGGACAGGGAAACACCATATATTTT. Protein: CASSRGQGNTIYF. The V gene is TRBV28, the J gene TRBJ1-3, with 7 bases matching TRBD1. The CDR3 sequence is 13 residues long. With 6 bases clipped from V and 4 bases from J, the junction kept 3 bases outside the gene matches. Germline loops: CDR1 MDHEN, CDR2 SYDVKM. The variable domain in full, completed from reference TRBV28 and TRBJ1-3, reads DVKVTQSSRYLVKRTGEKVFLECVQDMDHENMFWYRQDPGLGLRLIYFSYDVKMKEKGDIPEGYSVSREKKERFSLILESASTNQTSMYLCASSRGQGNTIYFGEGSWLTVV.